This TCR beta chain stems from a study of T cells in localized non-small cell lung cancer. Germline assignment: CDR1 SGDLS and CDR2 YYNGEE. This CDR3 spans 18 amino acids. The ends were cut back, 0 bases at V and 2 bases at J, with 19 bases in the middle. Method: immunoSEQ multiplex PCR; TCRdb's copy keeps in-frame clones and lacks some. The profile shows about 21,000 clones, roughly 88% of them singletons. The sequence derives from a male donor aged 60 or over with stage II lung adenocarcinoma. The sample in question was peripheral blood mononuclear cells, obtained before any cancer treatment. V usage is TRBV9 and J usage is TRBJ2-3; D tentatively fits TRBD1 or TRBD2 (6 bases each). Here the CDR3 DNA reads TGTGCCAGCAGCGTAGGAGCCCGGTCGGCGGGACACACAGATACGCAGTATTTT. Its protein is CASSVGARSAGHTDTQYF.